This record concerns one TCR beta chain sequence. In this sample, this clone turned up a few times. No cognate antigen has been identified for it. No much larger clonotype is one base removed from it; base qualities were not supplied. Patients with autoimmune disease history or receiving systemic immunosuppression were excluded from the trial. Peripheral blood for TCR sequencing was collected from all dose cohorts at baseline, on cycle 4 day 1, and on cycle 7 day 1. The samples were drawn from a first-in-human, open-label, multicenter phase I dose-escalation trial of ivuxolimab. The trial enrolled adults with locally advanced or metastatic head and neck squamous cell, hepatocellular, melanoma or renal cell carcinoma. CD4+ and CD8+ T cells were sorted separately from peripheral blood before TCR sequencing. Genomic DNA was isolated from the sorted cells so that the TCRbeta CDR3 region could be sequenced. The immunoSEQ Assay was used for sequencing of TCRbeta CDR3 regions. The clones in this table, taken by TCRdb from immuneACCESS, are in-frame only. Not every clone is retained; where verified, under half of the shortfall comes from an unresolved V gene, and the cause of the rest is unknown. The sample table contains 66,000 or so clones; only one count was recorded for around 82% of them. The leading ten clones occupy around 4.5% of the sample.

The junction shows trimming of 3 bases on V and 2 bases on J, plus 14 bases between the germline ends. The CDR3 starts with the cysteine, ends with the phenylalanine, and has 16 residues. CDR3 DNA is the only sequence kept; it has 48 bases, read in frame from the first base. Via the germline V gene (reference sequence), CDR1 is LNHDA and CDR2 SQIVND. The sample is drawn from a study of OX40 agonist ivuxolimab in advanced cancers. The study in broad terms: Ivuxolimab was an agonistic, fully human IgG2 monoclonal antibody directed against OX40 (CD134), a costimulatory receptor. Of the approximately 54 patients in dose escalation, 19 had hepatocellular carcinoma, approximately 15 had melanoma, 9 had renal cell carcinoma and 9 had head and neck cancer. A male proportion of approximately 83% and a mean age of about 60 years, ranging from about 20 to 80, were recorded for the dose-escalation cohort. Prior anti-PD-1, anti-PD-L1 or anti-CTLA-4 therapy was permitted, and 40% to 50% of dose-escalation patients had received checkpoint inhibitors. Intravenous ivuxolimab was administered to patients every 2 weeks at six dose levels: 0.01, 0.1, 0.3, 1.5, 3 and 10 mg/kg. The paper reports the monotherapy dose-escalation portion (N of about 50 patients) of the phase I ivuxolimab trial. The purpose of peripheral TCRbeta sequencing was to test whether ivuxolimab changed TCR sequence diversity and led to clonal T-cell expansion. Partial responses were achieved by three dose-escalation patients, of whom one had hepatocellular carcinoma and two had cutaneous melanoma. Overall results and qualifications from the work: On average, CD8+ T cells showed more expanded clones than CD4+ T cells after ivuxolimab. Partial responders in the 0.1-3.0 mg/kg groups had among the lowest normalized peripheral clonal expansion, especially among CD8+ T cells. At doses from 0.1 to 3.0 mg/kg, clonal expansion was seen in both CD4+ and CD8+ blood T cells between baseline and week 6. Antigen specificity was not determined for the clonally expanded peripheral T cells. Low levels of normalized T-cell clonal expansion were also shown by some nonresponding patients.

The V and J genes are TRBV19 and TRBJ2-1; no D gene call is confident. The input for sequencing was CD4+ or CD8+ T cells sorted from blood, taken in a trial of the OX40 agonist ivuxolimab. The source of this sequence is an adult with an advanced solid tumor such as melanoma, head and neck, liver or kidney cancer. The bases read TGTGCCAGTAGTATCCGTGAAGGTTTCACCTACAATGAGCAGTTCTTC. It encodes CASSIREGFTYNEQFF.